A single sample is the source of the 22 T cell receptor beta chains below, sequenced in a study of somatic mutations in cytotoxic T cells in rheumatoid arthritis. The protocol was immunoSEQ multiplex PCR, while the TCRdb copy is restricted to in-frame clones and leaves out a portion. The sample lists more than 15,000 clones; about 80% were seen once. Sequenced: CD8+ T cells sorted from blood. These receptors originate from an adult with rheumatoid arthritis.

This clone was observed a single time. The chain uses TRBV7-6 and TRBJ1-1; no definite D call. The CDR3 covers 13 residues. CDR1 and CDR2 from the germline V gene are SGHVS and FNYEAQ. V was cut by 8 bases and J by 2 bases, with 12 bases left in between. CDR3 region: CASSSGLNTEAFF. CDR3 bases: TGTGCCAGCTCCTCAGGTTTAAACACTGAAGCTTTCTTT.

The chain couples TRBV15 to TRBJ2-1; no clear D gene. CDR1 LNHNV and CDR2 YYDKDF come from the germline V gene (reference sequence). The length of the CDR3 is 12 residues. Trimming cost V 0 bases and J 11 bases, with 8 bases left between them. The CDR3 reads CATSRDGRQQFF. The DNA for the CDR3 is TGTGCCACCAGCAGAGATGGGCGACAGCAGTTCTTC.

This rearrangement joins TRBV5-6 to TRBJ2-7; D possibly matches TRBD1 or TRBD2 (7 bases each). The CDR3 has 15 residues. Trimming shortened V by 0 bases and J by 2 bases, and 12 bases separated the two germline ends. Per the germline V gene, CDR1 is SGHDT and CDR2 is YYEEEE. The CDR3 DNA is TGTGCCAGCAGCTTGGGCGGGGGACAGACCTACGAGCAGTACTTC. Its protein is CASSLGGGQTYEQYF. The whole variable domain, remainder taken from reference TRBV5-6 and TRBJ2-7, is DAGVTQSPTHLIKTRGQQVTLRCSPKSGHDTVSWYQQALGQGPQFIFQYYEEEERQRGNFPDRFSGHQFPNYSSELNVNALLLGDSALYLCASSLGGGQTYEQYFGPGTRLTVT.

This sequence joins TRBV6-5 and TRBJ1-1; the D gene is possibly TRBD1 (5 bases). Between the trimmed V and J ends, which lost 2 bases and 4 bases, there was a span of 8 bases. The CDR3 loop spans 13 amino acids. CDR1 MNHEY and CDR2 SVGAGI come from the germline V gene. CDR3 DNA sequence: TGTGCCAGCAGTTACGGTGGGGGCACTGAAGCTTTCTTT. Protein: CASSYGGGTEAFF.

The rearrangement joins TRBV27 to TRBJ2-1; 10 nucleotides line up with TRBD2. V was clipped by 5 bases and J by 8 bases; unmatched bases: 15. The CDR3 totals 17 residues. In germline, CDR1 is MNHEY, CDR2 SMNVEV (reference sequence). CDR3 region: CASSRLAGVIGYDEQFF. Written as DNA, the CDR3 is TGTGCCAGCAGTCGACTAGCGGGCGTGATAGGGTACGATGAGCAGTTCTTC.

The chain recombines TRBV7-8 with TRBJ2-3; D is unresolved. Per the germline V gene, CDR1 is SGHVS and CDR2 is FQNEAQ. Deletions cut 0 bases from V and 1 base from J, with 8 bases between. This CDR3 comprises 15 residues. The DNA for the CDR3 is TGTGCCAGCAGCTTAGCCGGCTACCGCACAGATACGCAGTATTTT. It encodes CASSLAGYRTDTQYF. The full variable domain, with the rest looked up from reference TRBV7-8 and TRBJ2-3, is GAGVSQSPRYKVAKRGQDVALRCDPISGHVSLFWYQQALGQGPEFLTYFQNEAQLDKSGLPSDRFFAERPEGSVSTLKIQRTQQEDSAVYLCASSLAGYRTDTQYFGPGTRLTVL.

V usage is TRBV18 and J usage is TRBJ2-5, with D perhaps TRBD2 (5 bases). Germline CDR1 and CDR2: KGHSH and LQKENI. The CDR3 contains 15 residues. V dropped 1 base and J dropped 2 bases, with 11 bases sitting between them. The CDR3 bases are TGTGCCAGCTCACCACTCTCTGGCGGGCAAGAGACCCAGTACTTC. Translation gives CASSPLSGGQETQYF.

This chain uses TRBV29-1 with TRBJ2-7; unclear D gene. Germline V gene sequence: CDR1 SQVTM, CDR2 ANQGSEA. The CDR3 spans 10 residues. Trimming took 3 bases from V and 6 from J, leaving 6 bases between them. CDR3 sequence reads: CSVEMGEQYF. The CDR3 DNA reads TGCAGCGTTGAGATGGGCGAGCAGTACTTC.

CDR3 in DNA: TGTGCCAGCAGCCCCGGGACTAGCGGGGGGTTTCGGGATGAGCAGTTCTTC. Amino acid sequence: CASSPGTSGGFRDEQFF. J is TRBJ2-1 and V is TRBV2; the match to TRBD2 covers 15 bases. The CDR3 sequence is 17 residues long. With 6 bases clipped from V and 8 bases from J, the junction kept 11 bases outside the gene matches. Germline lookup yields CDR1 SNHLY and CDR2 FYNNEI.

This clone was seen once. The chain carries TRBV5-1 and TRBJ2-1; 7 nucleotides line up with TRBD2. CDR3 length equals 15 residues. V lost 4 bases, J lost 4 bases, and 8 bases stayed unmatched. Germline CDR1 and CDR2: SGHRS and YFSETQ. The CDR3 protein is CASSPGTNTYNEQFF. Here the CDR3 DNA reads TGCGCCAGCAGCCCCGGGACTAATACTTACAATGAGCAGTTCTTC. The full variable domain, in which reference TRBV5-1 and TRBJ2-1 provide the parts outside the CDR3, is KAGVTQTPRYLIKTRGQQVTLSCSPISGHRSVSWYQQTPGQGLQFLFEYFSETQRNKGNFPGRFSGRQFSNSRSEMNVSTLELGDSALYLCASSPGTNTYNEQFFGPGTRLTVL.

This clone was recorded a few times. The V gene is TRBV19, the J gene TRBJ2-7; D is perhaps TRBD2 (6 bases). There are 13 residues in the CDR3. CDR1 LNHDA and CDR2 SQIVND come from the germline V gene (reference sequence). V was pared by 3 bases and J by 3 bases, with 9 bases between. As DNA, the CDR3 is TGTGCCAGTAGTATCGGGGGTCACTACGAGCAGTACTTC. Protein sequence: CASSIGGHYEQYF.

The rearrangement links TRBV7-9 to TRBJ1-5, with a tentative D call TRBD1 (5 bases). The CDR3 loop spans 14 amino acids. Germline lookup yields CDR1 SEHNR and CDR2 FQNEAQ (reference sequence). The ends were cut back, 4 bases at V and 4 bases at J, with 11 bases in the middle. The CDR3: CASSSQGQNQPQHF. CDR3 coding DNA: TGTGCCAGCAGCTCCCAGGGCCAAAATCAGCCCCAGCATTTT. The full variable domain, rest sourced from reference TRBV7-9 and TRBJ1-5, is DTGVSQNPRHKITKRGQNVTFRCDPISEHNRLYWYRQTLGQGPEFLTYFQNEAQLEKSRLLSDRFSAERPKGSFSTLEIQRTEQGDSAMYLCASSSQGQNQPQHFGDGTRLSIL.

J is TRBJ1-1 and V is TRBV7-9; maybe TRBD1 (5 bases). The germline V gene has CDR1 SEHNR and CDR2 FQNEAQ (reference sequence). Trimming took off 5 bases at V and 7 bases at J, with 11 bases between the two ends. The CDR3 is 12 amino acids. The CDR3 sequence is CASSVLTVEAFF. CDR3 nucleotides: TGTGCCAGCAGCGTTCTGACAGTTGAAGCTTTCTTT.

The V gene is TRBV4-1, the J gene TRBJ2-2; 9 bases match TRBD2. There are 20 residues in the CDR3. Germline CDR1 MGHRA, CDR2 YSYEKL. J was trimmed by 5 bases and V by 2 bases; bases with no gene match: 18. The CDR3 DNA reads as TGCGCCAGCAGCCAACTGCCAGCGGGAGGACTCCGGACGGGAACCGGGGAGCTGTTTTTT. This codes for CASSQLPAGGLRTGTGELFF.

The V gene is TRBV11-2, the J gene TRBJ1-1, with unresolved D. V dropped 2 bases and J dropped 1 base, with 5 bases sitting between them. The CDR3 covers 13 residues. From germline, CDR1 is SGHAT and CDR2 FQNNGV. In DNA form, the CDR3 reads TGTGCCAGCAGCTTATTTGGGAACACTGAAGCTTTCTTT. It specifies CASSLFGNTEAFF.

The chain combines TRBV27 with TRBJ2-3, with D hard to call. The CDR3 loop spans 11 amino acids. Germline values: CDR1 MNHEY, CDR2 SMNVEV (reference sequence). V gave up 6 bases and J gave up 2 bases, with 3 bases separating them. CDR3 bases: TGTGCCAGCAGCCACACAGATACGCAGTATTTT. As protein: CASSHTDTQYF.

The rearrangement uses TRBV27 and TRBJ1-2; D gene uncertain. This CDR3 has 12 residues. Germline V gives CDR1 MNHEY, CDR2 SMNVEV (reference sequence). V lost 3 bases and J 4 bases, leaving 6 bases between the germline ends. CDR3 region: CASSFGCYGYTF. Written as DNA, the CDR3 is TGTGCCAGCAGTTTCGGGTGCTATGGCTACACCTTC.

The chain employs TRBV7-2 and TRBJ2-1; D not resolved. Germline V CDR1 and CDR2: SGHTA, FQGNSA. The CDR3 sequence is 12 residues long. V was clipped by 1 base and J by 6 bases, with 4 bases between them. The CDR3 loop is CASSLEINEQFF. The CDR3 region has the DNA TGTGCCAGCAGCTTAGAAATCAATGAGCAGTTCTTC.

This clone was seen a handful of times. The chain is built from TRBV7-9 and TRBJ2-7; 12 bases agree with TRBD2. Germline lookup yields CDR1 SEHNR and CDR2 FQNEAQ (reference sequence). The CDR3 loop spans 18 amino acids. The trim removed 5 bases at V and 6 bases at J, leaving 17 bases unmatched. The CDR3 nucleotides are TGTGCCAGCAGCCGTAGCCCCGGATGGACTAGCGGGACCGGCGAGCAGTACTTC. It encodes CASSRSPGWTSGTGEQYF.

The gene calls are TRBV11-2 and TRBJ1-3; D unresolved. The V end lost 1 base, the J end lost 0 bases, and 13 bases lay between the germline ends. From germline, CDR1 is SGHAT and CDR2 FQNNGV. The CDR3 is 17 amino acids. CDR3 loop: CASSLATGIYSGNTIYF. CDR3 nucleotides: TGTGCCAGCAGCTTAGCTACTGGGATCTACTCTGGAAACACCATATATTTT.

This sequence joins TRBV4-1 and TRBJ2-2; D assignment may be TRBD1 or TRBD2 (6 bases each). CDR3 size: 14 residues. CDR1 MGHRA and CDR2 YSYEKL come from the germline V gene. The V gene lost 0 bases and the J gene lost 6 bases, with 8 bases spanning the gap. In DNA, the CDR3 is TGCGCCAGCAGCCAAGAGAGGGGGGCCGGGGAGCTGTTTTTT. It yields the protein CASSQERGAGELFF.

This clone is labeled medium-sized. The chain uses TRBV25-1 and TRBJ2-7; 9 nucleotides align to TRBD1. The CDR3 has 14 residues. After removal of 7 bases from V and 7 bases from J, the junction contained 11 bases not matched to a gene. Germline CDR1 is MGHDK and CDR2 is SYGVNS. In DNA form, the CDR3 reads TGTGCCAGCAAATCCCTGACAGGGGGAGGAGAGCAGTACTTC. This sequence encodes CASKSLTGGGEQYF.